This entry lists 22 T cell receptor beta chains sequenced from one sample in a study of control samples from healthy donors and cancer patients. Assay used: immunoSEQ multiplex PCR; TCRdb lists only in-frame clones, some missing. Of about 410,000 clones in the sample, 75% to 95% are singletons; the top ten hold about 6.3%. Input material: PBMCs. The receptor set was obtained from a man in his forties or fifties with head and neck cancer.

The chain is built from TRBV2 and TRBJ1-1; D is unresolved. This CDR3 region has 12 residues. Germline CDR1 SNHLY, CDR2 FYNNEI. Trimming pared 8 bases from V and 0 bases from J, leaving 7 bases between. Here the CDR3 DNA reads TGTGCCAGCGTACTAATGAACACTGAAGCTTTCTTT. Its protein is CASVLMNTEAFF.

As regards this clone: Germline and junction disagree at one end, which may indicate a read error. The gene calls are TRBV7-8 and TRBJ2-7, with D possibly matching TRBD1 (5 bases). There are 13 residues in the CDR3. The germline CDR1 and CDR2 sequences are SGHVS and FQNEAQ. The CDR3 loop is CASSLAPGHLVDF. CDR3 DNA sequence: TGTGCCAGCAGCTTAGCACCAGGACACCTAGTCGACTTC.

This sequence joins TRBV25-1 and TRBJ2-2, with no clear D. CDR3 length: 16 residues. Germline CDR1 is MGHDK and CDR2 is SYGVNS. The V end lost 1 base, the J end lost 0 bases, and 9 bases lay between the germline ends. CDR3 nucleotides: TGTGCCAGCAGTGAATCCCGGCCAGCGAACACCGGGGAGCTGTTTTTT. Amino acids: CASSESRPANTGELFF.

This rearrangement joins TRBV2 to TRBJ2-1, with 10 positions matching TRBD2. Germline CDR1 and CDR2: SNHLY and FYNNEI. The CDR3 contains 14 residues. The ends lost 7 bases at V and 7 bases at J; junction bases unmatched: 7. The CDR3 is CASTPSGGGNEQFF. The CDR3 DNA reads TGTGCCAGCACTCCAAGCGGGGGGGGAAATGAGCAGTTCTTC.

This chain links TRBV5-5 with TRBJ2-5; unclear D gene. V dropped 6 bases and J dropped 4 bases, with 16 bases sitting between them. The CDR3 is made up of 14 amino acids. Germline CDR1 is SGHKS and CDR2 is YYEKEE (reference sequence). This CDR3 is CASNHRVGRETQYF. The DNA of the CDR3 is TGTGCCAGCAACCATAGGGTTGGGCGAGAGACCCAGTACTTC.

A note on this clone: Different DNA sequences within this sample yield the same CDR3. The CDR3 sequence: CASSTGNEQFF. DNA for the CDR3: TGTGCCAGCAGCACCGGGAATGAGCAGTTCTTC. The rearrangement links TRBV7-6 to TRBJ2-1; D uncertain. V lost 5 bases and J 7 bases, leaving 6 bases between the germline ends. Germline CDR1 reads SGHVS; CDR2 reads FNYEAQ. This CDR3 contains 11 residues.

This chain uses TRBV19 with TRBJ2-7, with TRBD2 as a possible D gene (5 bases). Germline loops: CDR1 LNHDA, CDR2 SQIVND (reference sequence). The V and J ends lost 7 bases and 1 base respectively, with 14 bases between them. The length of the CDR3 is 14 residues. CDR3: CASTPRTGSYEQYF. The CDR3 nucleotides are TGTGCCAGTACCCCCAGGACGGGATCCTACGAGCAGTACTTC.

The chain joins TRBV14 to TRBJ1-6, with D unclear. Trimming took off 1 base at V and 10 bases at J, with 14 bases between the two ends. Germline-derived CDR1 and CDR2 are SGHDN and FVKESK. This CDR3 region has 15 residues. The CDR3 DNA sequence: TGTGCCAGCAGCCAAGTTGCCCTAGTCGGCTCACCCCTCCACTTT. As protein: CASSQVALVGSPLHF.

The chain links TRBV19 to TRBJ1-5; TRBD1 matches 7 bases. Germline assignment: CDR1 LNHDA and CDR2 SQIVND (reference sequence). Germline trimming cut 4 bases from V and 7 bases from J; bases unmatched to any gene: 19. The CDR3 loop spans 18 amino acids. The CDR3 sequence is CASSNSGQWDLGDQPQHF. CDR3 nucleotide sequence: TGTGCCAGTAGTAATTCGGGACAGTGGGATTTAGGGGACCAGCCCCAGCATTTT.

V is TRBV18 and J is TRBJ2-1, with 10 bases aligning to TRBD1. CDR1 and CDR2 (germline): KGHSH, LQKENI. The CDR3 is 16 amino acids. Losses at the gene ends were 10 bases for V and 0 bases for J; bases not matched to a gene: 9. The CDR3 region has the DNA TGTGCCACGAGGTCCGGGACAGGGGACTCCTACAATGAGCAGTTCTTC. As protein: CATRSGTGDSYNEQFF.

The V and J genes are TRBV28 and TRBJ1-1, with a weak D call TRBD1 (5 bases). This CDR3 spans 14 amino acids. Germline V gene sequence: CDR1 MDHEN, CDR2 SYDVKM. Trimming removed 3 bases at V and 1 base at J, with 9 bases between. CDR3 DNA: TGTGCCAGCAGTTTGGGACCCAAGAACACTGAAGCTTTCTTT. Translating gives CASSLGPKNTEAFF.

CDR3 in DNA: TGTGCCAGCGCTACAGGGGCGAGTGAAGCTTTCTTT. The encoded protein is CASATGASEAFF. The V call is TRBV19, the J call TRBJ1-1, with TRBD1 identical over 7 bases. Germline V gene data show CDR1 as LNHDA and CDR2 as SQIVND (reference sequence). CDR3 length: 12 amino acids. J lost 7 bases, V lost 9 bases, and 8 bases had no gene match.

The CDR3 bases are TGTGCCAGCAGCTTAGATCGCTGGGCAGATACGCAGTATTTT. Translated: CASSLDRWADTQYF. The rearrangement joins TRBV11-3 to TRBJ2-3; no definite D call. Germline CDR1 SGHNT, CDR2 YENEEA. Trimming stripped 0 bases from V and 4 bases from J, with 8 bases between. This CDR3 has 14 amino acids.

This sequence joins TRBV19 and TRBJ2-6, with D tentatively TRBD1 (6 bases). Germline V gene sequence: CDR1 LNHDA, CDR2 SQIVND (reference sequence). V was cut by 8 bases and J by 0 bases, with 11 bases left in between. CDR3 size: 15 residues. CDR3 bases: TGTGCCAGTCTACAGGGACCCTCTGGGGCCAACGTCCTGACTTTC. It is translated as CASLQGPSGANVLTF.

In regard to this clone: The identical CDR3 is also encoded by other nucleotide sequences in the sample. The DNA for the CDR3 is TGTGCCAGCACCCCGGGAAGAAATCAAGAGACCCAGTACTTC. This sequence encodes CASTPGRNQETQYF. The J gene is TRBJ2-5, the V gene TRBV28; TRBD2 is a possible D gene (5 bases). CDR3 size: 14 residues. Germline values: CDR1 MDHEN, CDR2 SYDVKM. Trimming removed 7 bases at V and 2 bases at J, with 14 bases between.

This clone was picked up a small number of times. The V call is TRBV7-9, the J call TRBJ1-6, with D possibly matching TRBD1 (6 bases). Germline V gene lookup returns CDR1 SEHNR and CDR2 FQNEAQ (reference sequence). CDR3 size: 15 residues. The V and J ends lost 5 bases and 4 bases respectively, with 12 bases between them. CDR3 residues: CASSRTVGYNSPLHF. The CDR3 region has the DNA TGTGCCAGCAGCCGGACAGTCGGTTATAATTCACCCCTCCACTTT. Full variable domain (remainder filled in from reference TRBV7-9 and TRBJ1-6): DTGVSQNPRHKITKRGQNVTFRCDPISEHNRLYWYRQTLGQGPEFLTYFQNEAQLEKSRLLSDRFSAERPKGSFSTLEIQRTEQGDSAMYLCASSRTVGYNSPLHFGNGTRLTVT.

The rearrangement links TRBV6-5 to TRBJ2-7; maybe TRBD2 (6 bases). Trimming removed 6 bases at V and 1 base at J, with 7 bases between. CDR1 and CDR2 from the germline V gene are MNHEY and SVGAGI. The CDR3 totals 12 residues. The CDR3 sequence is CASRGTSYEQYF. CDR3 sequence (DNA): TGTGCCAGCAGGGGGACTTCCTACGAGCAGTACTTC.

The count of this clone is one. The gene calls are TRBV28 and TRBJ1-2, with TRBD1 matching 9 bases. This CDR3 is 15 amino acids long. Per the germline V gene, CDR1 is MDHEN and CDR2 is SYDVKM. The V segment lost 7 bases and the J segment 0 bases; nucleotides outside the gene matches: 6. The CDR3: CASIITGGSNYGYTF. CDR3 in DNA: TGTGCCAGCATCATCACAGGGGGCTCTAACTATGGCTACACCTTC.

This chain uses TRBV5-5 with TRBJ1-2; tentatively, D is TRBD1 (5 bases). The length of the CDR3 is 14 residues. Germline CDR1 SGHKS, CDR2 YYEKEE (reference sequence). Trimming took off 0 bases at V and 8 bases at J, with 14 bases between the two ends. The CDR3 sequence is CASSLDRWPGGYTF. The CDR3 coding sequence is TGTGCCAGCAGCTTGGACAGGTGGCCGGGAGGCTACACCTTC.

V usage is TRBV24-1 and J usage is TRBJ2-2; D is ambiguous. The V gene's germline CDR1 is KGHDR and CDR2 SFDVKD. CDR3 length: 12 amino acids. V lost 4 bases and J lost 7, with 6 bases in between. The CDR3 DNA reads TGTGCCACCAGTGAGTTTGGCGGGGAGCTGTTTTTT. Translation gives CATSEFGGELFF.

DNA for the CDR3: TGTGCCAGCAGTTGGGACGTTGGTACGCAGTATTTT. This translates into CASSWDVGTQYF. The chain links TRBV5-6 to TRBJ2-3; tentatively, D is TRBD1 or TRBD2 (5 bases each). The CDR3 consists of 12 residues. Germline CDR1 reads SGHDT; CDR2 reads YYEEEE. V dropped 5 bases and J dropped 8 bases, with 12 bases sitting between them.

The table lists this clone with a few counts. J is TRBJ1-5 and V is TRBV28, with a possible D match to TRBD1 (6 bases). Trimming took 8 bases from V and 6 from J, leaving 14 bases between them. This CDR3 comprises 13 residues. Per germline, CDR1 MDHEN and CDR2 SYDVKM. DNA for the CDR3: TGTGCCAGCTCCCTCAGGGGAGCTCAGCCCCAGCATTTT. As protein: CASSLRGAQPQHF.